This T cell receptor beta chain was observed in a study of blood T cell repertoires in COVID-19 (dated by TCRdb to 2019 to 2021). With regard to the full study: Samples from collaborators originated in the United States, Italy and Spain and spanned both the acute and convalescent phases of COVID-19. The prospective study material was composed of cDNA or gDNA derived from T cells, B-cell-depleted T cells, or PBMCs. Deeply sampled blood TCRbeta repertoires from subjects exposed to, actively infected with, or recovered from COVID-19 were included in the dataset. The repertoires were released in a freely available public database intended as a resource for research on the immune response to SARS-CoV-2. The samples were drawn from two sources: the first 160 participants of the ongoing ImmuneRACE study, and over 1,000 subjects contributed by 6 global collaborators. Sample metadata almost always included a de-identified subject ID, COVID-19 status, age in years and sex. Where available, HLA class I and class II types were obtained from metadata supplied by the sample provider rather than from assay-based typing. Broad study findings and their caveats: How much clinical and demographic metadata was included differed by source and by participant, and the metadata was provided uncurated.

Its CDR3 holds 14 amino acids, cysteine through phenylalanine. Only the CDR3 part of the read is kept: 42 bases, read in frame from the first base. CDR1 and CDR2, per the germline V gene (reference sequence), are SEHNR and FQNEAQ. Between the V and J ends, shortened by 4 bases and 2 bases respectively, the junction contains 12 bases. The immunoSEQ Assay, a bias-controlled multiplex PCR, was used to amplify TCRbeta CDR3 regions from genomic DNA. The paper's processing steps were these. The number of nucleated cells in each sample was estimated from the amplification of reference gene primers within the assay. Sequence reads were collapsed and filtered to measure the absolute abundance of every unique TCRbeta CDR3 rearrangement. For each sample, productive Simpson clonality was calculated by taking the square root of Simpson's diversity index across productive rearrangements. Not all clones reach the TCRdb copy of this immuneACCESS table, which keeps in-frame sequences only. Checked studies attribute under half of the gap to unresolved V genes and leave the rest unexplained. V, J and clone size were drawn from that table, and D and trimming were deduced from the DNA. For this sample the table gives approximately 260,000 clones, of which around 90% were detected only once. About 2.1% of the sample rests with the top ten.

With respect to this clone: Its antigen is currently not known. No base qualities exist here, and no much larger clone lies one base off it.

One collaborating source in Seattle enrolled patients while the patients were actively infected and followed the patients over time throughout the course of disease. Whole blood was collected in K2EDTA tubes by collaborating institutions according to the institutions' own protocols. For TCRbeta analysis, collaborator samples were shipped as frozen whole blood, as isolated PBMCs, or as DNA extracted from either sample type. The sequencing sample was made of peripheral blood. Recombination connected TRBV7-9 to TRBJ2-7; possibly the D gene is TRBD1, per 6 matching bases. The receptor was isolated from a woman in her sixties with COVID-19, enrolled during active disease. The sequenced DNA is TGTGCCAGCAGCTCGACAGGAAACACCTACGAGCAGTACTTC. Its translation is CASSSTGNTYEQYF.